These 8 T cell receptor beta chains were all obtained from the same sample, sequenced in a study of T cells in Graves' hyperthyroidism and ophthalmopathy (dated by TCRdb to the late 2010s). Libraries were prepared through multiplex PCR. Instrument on record: Illumina HiSeq 2000. The TCR beta CDR3 regions were amplified from RNA transcripts. The TCR CDR3 was subjected to a first round of RT-PCR using the HTBI primer set and the Qiagen OneStep RT-PCR kit. TCRdb ran its own pipeline on the public reads, namely fastp trimming at Q25 and MiXCR clone calling, and kept in-frame beta chains. Merged by CDR3 protein, the rows form single entries marked with the most common genes and DNA. The sample records 360,000 or so distinct CDR3 sequences, about a sixth of which are singletons. The ten top clones hold roughly a sixth of the sample. Sample: blood. These TCRs come from a woman aged 40 to 50 with Graves' ophthalmopathy.

CDR3 DNA: TGTGCCATCAAGGGACTAGCGGATGAGGGAGAGACCCAGTACTTC. This sequence encodes CAIKGLADEGETQYF. The chain combines TRBV10-3 with TRBJ2-5, with 11 nucleotides matching TRBD2. The germline gives CDR1 ENHRY, CDR2 SYGVKD. The CDR3 loop spans 15 amino acids. V lost 7 bases, J lost 4 bases, and 8 bases stayed unmatched.

Many counts were recorded for this clonotype. The V and J genes are TRBV7-8 and TRBJ2-7; 10 nucleotides match TRBD1. There are 14 residues in the CDR3. With 1 base clipped from V and 6 bases from J, the junction kept 3 bases outside the gene matches. The V gene's germline CDR1 is SGHVS and CDR2 FQNEAQ. This CDR3 is CASSLVGQGSEQYF. For the CDR3, the DNA is TGTGCCAGCAGCTTAGTGGGACAGGGGTCCGAGCAGTACTTC.

The CDR3, as DNA: TGCGCCAGCAGCCAAGTAGGGGAAGGAAGGTCCTACGAGCAGTACTTC. This gives the protein CASSQVGEGRSYEQYF. V and J are TRBV4-1 and TRBJ2-7; possibly TRBD1 for D (5 bases). The CDR3 has 16 residues. The V end lost 1 base, the J end lost 1 base, and 14 bases lay between the germline ends. Germline V lookup: CDR1 MGHRA, CDR2 YSYEKL.

This clonotype was found many times. This chain connects TRBV19 to TRBJ1-1; no firm D call. V was pared by 4 bases and J by 4 bases, with 10 bases between. This CDR3 has 13 amino acids. Germline assignment: CDR1 LNHDA and CDR2 SQIVND (reference sequence). The CDR3 DNA follows: TGTGCCAGTAGTACGGTGGGAGGCACTGAAGCTTTCTTT. Translating gives CASSTVGGTEAFF.

There are many counts of this clonotype. CDR3 sequence: CSVDGTRGGETQYF. The CDR3 DNA reads as TGCAGCGTTGACGGGACTAGAGGCGGGGAGACCCAGTACTTC. The rearrangement joins TRBV29-1 to TRBJ2-5, with 8 positions matching TRBD2. The CDR3 contains 14 residues. Trimming cost V 3 bases and J 5 bases; bases outside gene matches: 8. In germline, CDR1 is SQVTM, CDR2 ANQGSEA.

This clonotype was counted at least ten times. V is TRBV6-5 and J is TRBJ2-7, with 9 bases lining up with TRBD2. V was clipped by 10 bases and J by 2 bases; unmatched bases: 9. Germline CDR1 is MNHEY and CDR2 is SVGAGI. The length of the CDR3 is 14 residues. The CDR3 region is CANNSGSRTYEQYF. CDR3 nucleotide sequence: TGTGCCAACAATAGCGGGAGCCGAACCTACGAGCAGTACTTC.

Comments on this clonotype: A read error may produce the germline difference seen at one junction end. The chain is built from TRBV7-8 and TRBJ1-2; TRBD1 is a possible D gene (5 bases). CDR1 and CDR2 (germline): SGHVS, FQNEAQ. There are 15 residues in the CDR3. The CDR3, as DNA: TGTGCCAGCAGCCTGACCCTAAAAAGGGGCTATGGCTACAGCTTC. Encoded protein: CASSLTLKRGYGYSF. The variable domain in full, completed from reference TRBV7-8 and TRBJ1-2, reads GAGVSQSPRYKVAKRGQDVALRCDPISGHVSLFWYQQALGQGPEFLTYFQNEAQLDKSGLPSDRFFAERPEGSVSTLKIQRTQQEDSAVYLCASSLTLKRGYGYSFGSGTRLTVV.

This clonotype was observed at least ten times. V usage is TRBV24-1 and J usage is TRBJ2-6; D gene ambiguous. From germline, CDR1 is KGHDR and CDR2 SFDVKD. The V end lost 3 bases, the J end lost 1 base, and 9 bases lay between the germline ends. This CDR3 contains 16 residues. This CDR3 is CATSDTGPSGANVLTF. The CDR3, as DNA: TGTGCCACCAGTGATACCGGACCGTCTGGGGCCAACGTCCTGACTTTC.